The 18 T cell receptor beta chains below all came from one sample that was sequenced in a study of blood T cell repertoires in COVID-19. Profiled with immunoSEQ multiplex PCR; TCRdb holds only in-frame clones, not every one. The sample lists fewer than 300,000 clones; over 75% were seen once. The sample consisted of peripheral blood. Receptors originate from a human donor with COVID-19, enrolled during active disease. The donor label of this sample is uncertain.

V is TRBV27 and J is TRBJ2-7; perhaps TRBD2 as D (5 bases). The germline CDR1 and CDR2 sequences are MNHEY and SMNVEV (reference sequence). CDR3 length equals 15 residues. Deletions cut 3 bases from V and 2 bases from J, with 14 bases between. The CDR3 nucleotides read TGTGCCAGCAGTTTTGGACGGGGAAATCCCTACGAGCAGTACTTC. As protein: CASSFGRGNPYEQYF.

This chain uses TRBV5-1 with TRBJ2-1; possibly TRBD1 for D (5 bases). This CDR3 spans 14 amino acids. V lost 4 bases to trimming and J lost 8 bases, with 16 bases between them. CDR1 and CDR2 (germline): SGHRS, YFSETQ. The DNA for the CDR3 is TGCGCCAGCAGCCTACAGGTAGCCGTGGATGAGCAGTTCTTC. It yields the protein CASSLQVAVDEQFF. The complete variable domain, with remaining parts taken from reference TRBV5-1 and TRBJ2-1, reads KAGVTQTPRYLIKTRGQQVTLSCSPISGHRSVSWYQQTPGQGLQFLFEYFSETQRNKGNFPGRFSGRQFSNSRSEMNVSTLELGDSALYLCASSLQVAVDEQFFGPGTRLTVL.

This clone has just a few counts. The chain has TRBV15 and TRBJ1-1, with D maybe TRBD1 (6 bases). The germline gives CDR1 LNHNV, CDR2 YYDKDF (reference sequence). This CDR3 is built from 13 residues. Between the trimmed V and J ends, which lost 0 bases and 5 bases, there was a span of 7 bases. The CDR3 spells CATSREGTTEAFF. CDR3 nucleotides: TGTGCCACCAGCAGAGAGGGGACAACTGAAGCTTTCTTT.

The chain joins TRBV29-1 to TRBJ2-7, with a weak D call TRBD2 (6 bases). Trimming pared 1 base from V and 3 bases from J, leaving 10 bases between. This CDR3 is 13 amino acids long. Germline CDR1 SQVTM, CDR2 ANQGSEA. The DNA for the CDR3 is TGCAGCGTTGAAGTTGGAGGGAACTACGAGCAGTACTTC. This gives the protein CSVEVGGNYEQYF.

This rearrangement joins TRBV5-1 to TRBJ1-1; D uncertain. CDR1 and CDR2 from the germline V gene are SGHRS and YFSETQ. Trimming removed 2 bases from V and 3 bases from J, with 11 bases in between. This CDR3 has 14 residues. The CDR3 sequence is CASSFSGSHTEAFF. The CDR3 DNA is TGCGCCAGCAGCTTTTCGGGTTCCCACACTGAAGCTTTCTTT.

V usage is TRBV7-3 and J usage is TRBJ2-2; TRBD2 is a possible D gene (5 bases). The germline CDR1 and CDR2 sequences are SGHTA and FQGTGA. This CDR3 spans 17 amino acids. V lost 5 bases, J lost 2 bases, and 18 bases lay in between. The CDR3 DNA sequence: TGTGCCAGCAGCACTCGTTGGGCGGGCGCCAACACCGGGGAGCTGTTTTTT. Residues: CASSTRWAGANTGELFF.

The V and J genes are TRBV2 and TRBJ2-3, with D tentatively TRBD1 (6 bases). CDR3 size: 15 residues. Trimming removed 7 bases from V and 3 bases from J, with 17 bases in between. Germline V gene data show CDR1 as SNHLY and CDR2 as FYNNEI. DNA for the CDR3: TGTGCCAGCACCGCCAGGGGCCAAGGGACAGATACGCAGTATTTT. As protein: CASTARGQGTDTQYF.

CDR3 loop: CASSPWGRQGDGYTF. The CDR3 coding sequence is TGCGCCAGCAGCCCCTGGGGCCGTCAGGGCGATGGCTACACCTTC. V is TRBV4-1 and J is TRBJ1-2, with D possibly being TRBD1 (5 bases). CDR3 size: 15 residues. CDR1 is MGHRA, CDR2 YSYEKL, per germline. Trimming stripped 4 bases from V and 6 bases from J, with 18 bases between.

This chain links TRBV5-1 with TRBJ2-1, with D possibly TRBD1 on 6 matching bases. Germline loops: CDR1 SGHRS, CDR2 YFSETQ. The germline V and J ends were trimmed by 2 bases and 0 bases, with 18 bases remaining between them. This CDR3 has 18 residues. In nucleotides, the CDR3 is TGCGCCAGCAGCTTTGGACAGACCTACAAACTCTCCTACAATGAGCAGTTCTTC. Protein product: CASSFGQTYKLSYNEQFF.

The chain combines TRBV5-1 with TRBJ2-1, with 7 bases that match TRBD1. This CDR3 has 15 residues. V shed 3 bases and J 7 bases; nucleotides not matched to a gene: 10. Per germline, CDR1 SGHRS and CDR2 YFSETQ. CDR3 sequence (DNA): TGCGCCAGCAGCTCGTCCCCCGGGACAGAAAATGAGCAGTTCTTC. Amino acids: CASSSSPGTENEQFF.

The chain combines TRBV9 with TRBJ2-1; 8 nucleotides agree with TRBD1. In germline, CDR1 is SGDLS, CDR2 YYNGEE. The CDR3 length is 14 residues. V lost 4 bases, J lost 4 bases, and 4 bases stayed unmatched. CDR3 sequence (DNA): TGTGCCAGCAGCAAAGGACAGGGATACAATGAGCAGTTCTTC. This translates into CASSKGQGYNEQFF.

This clone was seen only a few times. The rearrangement joins TRBV7-2 to TRBJ2-5, with D possibly TRBD2 on 6 matching bases. The V end was cut by 5 bases, the J end by 5 bases, with 18 bases between. Per germline, CDR1 SGHTA and CDR2 FQGNSA. This CDR3 comprises 15 residues. CDR3: CASSLQAGPGETQYF. CDR3 nucleotides: TGTGCCAGCAGCCTACAAGCGGGTCCAGGGGAGACCCAGTACTTC.

The chain joins TRBV28 to TRBJ2-1; 10 bases are shared with TRBD2. Germline values: CDR1 MDHEN, CDR2 SYDVKM. Germline trimming cut 5 bases from V and 5 bases from J; bases unmatched to any gene: 12. The CDR3 contains 17 residues. For the CDR3, the DNA is TGTGCCAGCAGTATGGCGAGCGGGAGGGGCTTCAACAATGAGCAGTTCTTC. Translated: CASSMASGRGFNNEQFF.

The chain is built from TRBV7-2 and TRBJ1-5, with 7 bases matching TRBD1. Per the germline V gene, CDR1 is SGHTA and CDR2 is FQGNSA. J gave up 2 bases and V 5 bases, and 3 bases lay outside the gene matches. The CDR3 extends over 14 amino acids. The CDR3 sequence: CASSLTGGNQPQHF. The CDR3 region has the DNA TGTGCCAGCAGCCTAACAGGGGGCAATCAGCCCCAGCATTTT.

The rearrangement links TRBV6-5 to TRBJ2-1; tentatively, D is TRBD1 (6 bases). Trimming left V 6 bases short and J 8 bases short, with 20 bases between. Germline-derived CDR1 and CDR2 are MNHEY and SVGAGI. The CDR3 has 15 amino acids. CDR3 DNA: TGTGCCAGCAGACCCGTGGGTGGACAGTTCGATGAGCAGTTCTTC. Residues: CASRPVGGQFDEQFF.

Points on this clone: The DNA is left out, because the CDR3 cannot be placed on it with certainty; the CDR3 is given as TCRdb lists it. The J gene is TRBJ1-3, the V gene TRBV12-5; the table's TRBD1 call for D was not verified on the DNA. The CDR3 length is 12 residues, termini included. Germline CDR1 reads LGHNT; CDR2 reads FRNRAP. The CDR3 region is CASGVAAGTADF.

V usage is TRBV30 and J usage is TRBJ2-5; D may be TRBD2 (6 bases). The CDR3 totals 15 residues. Germline-derived CDR1 and CDR2 are GTSNPN and SVGIG (reference sequence). Trimming took off 1 base at V and 1 base at J, with 13 bases between the two ends. DNA for the CDR3: TGTGCCTGGAGTGGTGGCCGGGGGACCCAAGAGACCCAGTACTTC. Protein product: CAWSGGRGTQETQYF.

V usage is TRBV30 and J usage is TRBJ1-2; 7 bases map to TRBD1. The CDR3 runs to 15 residues. Trimming at V came to 0 bases and at J to 4 bases, leaving 8 bases not matched to a gene. Germline loops: CDR1 GTSNPN, CDR2 SVGIG (reference sequence). The CDR3 sequence: CAWSVGGQLVYGYTF. As DNA, the CDR3 is TGTGCCTGGAGTGTGGGGGGACAGTTAGTCTATGGCTACACCTTC.